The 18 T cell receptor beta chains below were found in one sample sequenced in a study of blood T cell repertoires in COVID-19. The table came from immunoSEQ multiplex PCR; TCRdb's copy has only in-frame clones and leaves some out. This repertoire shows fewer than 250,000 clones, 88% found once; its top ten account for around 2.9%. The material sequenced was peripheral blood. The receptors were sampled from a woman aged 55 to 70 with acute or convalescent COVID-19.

CDR3 protein: CASSADGTKRYEQYF. As DNA, the CDR3 is TGTGCCAGCAGCGCGGACGGGACAAAGCGGTACGAGCAGTACTTC. This rearrangement joins TRBV5-4 to TRBJ2-7, with TRBD1 as a possible D gene (6 bases). Trimming shortened V by 4 bases and J by 4 bases, and 18 bases separated the two germline ends. Germline values: CDR1 SGHNT, CDR2 YYREEE (reference sequence). CDR3 length equals 15 residues. The full variable domain, with the rest looked up from reference TRBV5-4 and TRBJ2-7, is ETGVTQSPTHLIKTRGQQVTLRCSSQSGHNTVSWYQQALGQGPQFIFQYYREEENGRGNFPPRFSGLQFPNYSSELNVNALELDDSALYLCASSADGTKRYEQYFGPGTRLTVT.

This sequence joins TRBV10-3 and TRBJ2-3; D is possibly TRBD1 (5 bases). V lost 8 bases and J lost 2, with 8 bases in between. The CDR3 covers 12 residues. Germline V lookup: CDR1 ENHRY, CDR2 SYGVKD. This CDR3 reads CAIEGDTDTQYF. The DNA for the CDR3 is TGTGCCATCGAAGGGGACACAGATACGCAGTATTTT.

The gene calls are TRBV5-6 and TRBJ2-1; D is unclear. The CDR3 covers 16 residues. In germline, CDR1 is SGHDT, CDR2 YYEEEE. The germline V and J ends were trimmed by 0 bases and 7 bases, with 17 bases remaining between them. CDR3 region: CASSLVSGLRVNEQFF. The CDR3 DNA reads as TGTGCCAGCAGCTTGGTATCGGGTCTACGTGTGAATGAGCAGTTCTTC.

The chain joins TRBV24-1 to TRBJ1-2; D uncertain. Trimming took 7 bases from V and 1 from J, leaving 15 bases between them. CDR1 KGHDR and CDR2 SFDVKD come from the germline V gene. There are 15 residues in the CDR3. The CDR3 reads CATSPSGSNNYGYTF. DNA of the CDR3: TGTGCCACCAGCCCGTCGGGGAGTAATAACTATGGCTACACCTTC.

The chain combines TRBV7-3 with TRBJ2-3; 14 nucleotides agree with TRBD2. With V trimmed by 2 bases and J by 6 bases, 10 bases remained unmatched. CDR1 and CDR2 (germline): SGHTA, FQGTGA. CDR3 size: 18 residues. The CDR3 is CASSLAPGLAGGADTQYF. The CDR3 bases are TGTGCCAGCAGCTTAGCCCCAGGACTAGCGGGGGGAGCGGATACGCAGTATTTT. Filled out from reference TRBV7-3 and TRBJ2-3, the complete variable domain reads GAGVSQTPSNKVTEKGKYVELRCDPISGHTALYWYRQSLGQGPEFLIYFQGTGAADDSGLPNDRFFAVRPEGSVSTLKIQRTERGDSAVYLCASSLAPGLAGGADTQYFGPGTRLTVL.

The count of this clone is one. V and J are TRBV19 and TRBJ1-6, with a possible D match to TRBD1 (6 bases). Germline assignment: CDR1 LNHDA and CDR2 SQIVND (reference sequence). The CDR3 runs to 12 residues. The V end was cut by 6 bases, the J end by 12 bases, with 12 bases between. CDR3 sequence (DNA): TGTGCCAGTAGAAACAGGGAGCTACCCCTCCACTTT. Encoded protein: CASRNRELPLHF.

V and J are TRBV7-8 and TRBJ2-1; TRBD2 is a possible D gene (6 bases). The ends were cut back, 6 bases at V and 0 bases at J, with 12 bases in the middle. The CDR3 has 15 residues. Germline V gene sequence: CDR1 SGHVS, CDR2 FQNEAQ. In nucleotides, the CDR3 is TGTGCCAGCAGGCTACGGGGGAGCTCCTACAATGAGCAGTTCTTC. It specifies CASRLRGSSYNEQFF. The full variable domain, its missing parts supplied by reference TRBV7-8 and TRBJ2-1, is GAGVSQSPRYKVAKRGQDVALRCDPISGHVSLFWYQQALGQGPEFLTYFQNEAQLDKSGLPSDRFFAERPEGSVSTLKIQRTQQEDSAVYLCASRLRGSSYNEQFFGPGTRLTVL.

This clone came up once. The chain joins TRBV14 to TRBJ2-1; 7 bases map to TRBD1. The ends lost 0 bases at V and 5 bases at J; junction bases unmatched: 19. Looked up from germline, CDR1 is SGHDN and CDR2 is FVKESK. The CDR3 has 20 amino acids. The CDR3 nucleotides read TGTGCCAGCAGCCAAGATCCTTCCGGGACAGTACCCTACCGGGACAATGAGCAGTTCTTC. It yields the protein CASSQDPSGTVPYRDNEQFF.

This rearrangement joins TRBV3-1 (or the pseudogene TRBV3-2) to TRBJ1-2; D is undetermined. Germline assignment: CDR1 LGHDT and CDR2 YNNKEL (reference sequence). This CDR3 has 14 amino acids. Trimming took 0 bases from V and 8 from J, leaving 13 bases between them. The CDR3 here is CASSQEVRQNGYTF. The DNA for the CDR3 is TGTGCCAGCAGCCAAGAGGTCAGGCAGAACGGCTACACCTTC.

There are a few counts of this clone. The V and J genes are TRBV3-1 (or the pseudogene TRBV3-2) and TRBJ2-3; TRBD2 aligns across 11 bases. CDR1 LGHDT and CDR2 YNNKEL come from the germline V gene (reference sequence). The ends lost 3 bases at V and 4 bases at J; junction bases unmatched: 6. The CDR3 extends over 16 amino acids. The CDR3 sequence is CASSQDLAGGSDTQYF. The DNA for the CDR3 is TGTGCCAGCAGCCAGGACCTAGCGGGAGGTTCAGATACGCAGTATTTT.

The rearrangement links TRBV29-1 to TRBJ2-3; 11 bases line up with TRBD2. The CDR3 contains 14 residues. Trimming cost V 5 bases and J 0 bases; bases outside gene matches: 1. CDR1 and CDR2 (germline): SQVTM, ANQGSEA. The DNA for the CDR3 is TGCAGCGTTCGGACTAGCGGGAGCACAGATACGCAGTATTTT. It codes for CSVRTSGSTDTQYF.

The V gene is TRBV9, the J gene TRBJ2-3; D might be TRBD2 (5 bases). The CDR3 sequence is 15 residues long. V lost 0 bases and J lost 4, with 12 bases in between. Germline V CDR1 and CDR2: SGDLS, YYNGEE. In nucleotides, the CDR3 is TGTGCCAGCAGCGTAGGCGGGCTAGCTGCAGATACGCAGTATTTT. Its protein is CASSVGGLAADTQYF. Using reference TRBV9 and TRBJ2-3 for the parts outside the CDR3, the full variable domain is DSGVTQTPKHLITATGQRVTLRCSPRSGDLSVYWYQQSLDQGLQFLIQYYNGEERAKGNILERFSAQQFPDLHSELNLSSLELGDSALYFCASSVGGLAADTQYFGPGTRLTVL.

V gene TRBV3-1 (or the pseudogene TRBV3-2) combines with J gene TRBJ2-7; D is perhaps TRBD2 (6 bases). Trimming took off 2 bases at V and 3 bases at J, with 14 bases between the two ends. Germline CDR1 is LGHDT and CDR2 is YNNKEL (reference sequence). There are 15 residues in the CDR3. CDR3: CASSQQPGGFYEQYF. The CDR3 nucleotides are TGTGCCAGCAGCCAACAACCCGGGGGTTTCTACGAGCAGTACTTC.

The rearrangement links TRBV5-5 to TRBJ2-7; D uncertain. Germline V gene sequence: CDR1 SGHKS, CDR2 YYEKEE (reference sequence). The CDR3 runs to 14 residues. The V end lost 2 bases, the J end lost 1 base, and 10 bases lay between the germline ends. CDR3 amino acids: CASSFLGSSYEQYF. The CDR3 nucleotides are TGTGCCAGCAGCTTTCTAGGTAGTTCCTACGAGCAGTACTTC.

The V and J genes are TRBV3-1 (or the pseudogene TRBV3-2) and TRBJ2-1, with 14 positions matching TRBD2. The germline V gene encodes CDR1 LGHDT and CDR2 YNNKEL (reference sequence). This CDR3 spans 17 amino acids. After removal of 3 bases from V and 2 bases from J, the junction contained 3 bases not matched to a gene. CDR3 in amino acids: CASSQGTSGGTYNEQFF. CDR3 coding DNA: TGTGCCAGCAGCCAGGGGACTAGCGGGGGCACCTACAATGAGCAGTTCTTC.

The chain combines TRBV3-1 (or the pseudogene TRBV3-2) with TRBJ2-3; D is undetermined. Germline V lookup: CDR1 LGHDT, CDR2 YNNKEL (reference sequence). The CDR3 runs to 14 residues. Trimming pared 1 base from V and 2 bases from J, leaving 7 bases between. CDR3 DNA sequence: TGTGCCAGCAGCCAAGGAGTACCCACAGATACGCAGTATTTT. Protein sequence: CASSQGVPTDTQYF.

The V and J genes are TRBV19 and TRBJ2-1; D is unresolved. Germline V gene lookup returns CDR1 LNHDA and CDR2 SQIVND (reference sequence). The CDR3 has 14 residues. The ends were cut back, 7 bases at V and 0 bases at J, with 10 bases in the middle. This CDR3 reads CASKAASSYNEQFF. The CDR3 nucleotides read TGTGCCAGTAAGGCAGCGAGCTCCTACAATGAGCAGTTCTTC.

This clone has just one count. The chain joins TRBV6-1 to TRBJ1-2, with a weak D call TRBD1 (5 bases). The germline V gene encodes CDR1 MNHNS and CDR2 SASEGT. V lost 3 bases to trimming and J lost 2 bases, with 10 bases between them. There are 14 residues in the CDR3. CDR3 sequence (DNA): TGTGCCAGCAGTGAGCCGGGGGAGAACTATGGCTACACCTTC. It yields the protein CASSEPGENYGYTF.